These 9 T cell receptor beta chains share one sample of origin, sequenced in a study of blood T cell repertoires in COVID-19. Data came from immunoSEQ multiplex PCR; TCRdb stores just in-frame clones and leaves some out. The table records 200,000 or so clones, about four fifths of them present only once. Sequenced sample: PBMCs or T cells enriched from blood (not recorded which). These receptors came from a woman between 35 and 50 years old with acute COVID-19.

The CDR3, as DNA: TGCGCCAGCAGCTTGTTTGCGGGAGTTGACACCGGGGAGCTGTTTTTT. Residues: CASSLFAGVDTGELFF. The chain employs TRBV5-1 and TRBJ2-2; 7 positions agree with TRBD2. From germline, CDR1 is SGHRS and CDR2 YFSETQ. CDR3 length: 16 residues. V gave up 1 base and J gave up 3 bases; unmatched junction bases: 6. Looking up the rest from reference TRBV5-1 and TRBJ2-2 gives the full variable domain: KAGVTQTPRYLIKTRGQQVTLSCSPISGHRSVSWYQQTPGQGLQFLFEYFSETQRNKGNFPGRFSGRQFSNSRSEMNVSTLELGDSALYLCASSLFAGVDTGELFFGEGSRLTVL.

V and J are TRBV5-6 and TRBJ2-2, with TRBD1 matching 8 bases. The CDR3 is 15 residues long. CDR1 SGHDT and CDR2 YYEEEE come from the germline V gene. Trimming took 5 bases from V and 5 from J; bases not matched to a gene: 8. The CDR3 coding sequence is TGTGCCAGCAGGGTCCGGGACAGGCTTACCGGGGAGCTGTTTTTT. Its protein is CASRVRDRLTGELFF.

The chain joins TRBV29-1 to TRBJ1-1; D is uncertain. Germline loops: CDR1 SQVTM, CDR2 ANQGSEA. This CDR3 region has 13 residues. Between the trimmed V and J ends, which lost 0 bases and 1 base, there was a span of 6 bases. CDR3 coding DNA: TGCAGCGTTGAAGACAGGCAGAACACTGAAGCTTTCTTT. Amino acids: CSVEDRQNTEAFF.

This chain uses TRBV5-1 with TRBJ1-1; 9 bases align to TRBD1. V gave up 4 bases and J gave up 3 bases; unmatched junction bases: 16. The CDR3 runs to 18 residues. Germline CDR1 and CDR2: SGHRS and YFSETQ. CDR3 coding DNA: TGCGCCAGCAGCATCTCCCCCGGGACAGGGAGGGTCGACACTGAAGCTTTCTTT. It encodes CASSISPGTGRVDTEAFF.

V is TRBV6-1 and J is TRBJ1-2; D ambiguous. The CDR3 contains 16 residues. V was trimmed by 4 bases and J by 0 bases, leaving 15 bases between them. Looked up from germline, CDR1 is MNHNS and CDR2 is SASEGT. The CDR3 protein is CASSGSLMRANYGYTF. CDR3 in DNA: TGTGCCAGCAGTGGGTCCCTCATGAGAGCTAACTATGGCTACACCTTC.

V gene TRBV3-1 (or the pseudogene TRBV3-2) combines with J gene TRBJ2-3, with 10 bases aligning to TRBD2. With V trimmed by 2 bases and J by 2 bases, 7 bases remained unmatched. Germline values: CDR1 LGHDT, CDR2 YNNKEL (reference sequence). The CDR3 is 17 amino acids. The CDR3 DNA sequence: TGTGCCAGCAGCCAATTACTAGCGGGGTCCCCCACAGATACGCAGTATTTT. Translation: CASSQLLAGSPTDTQYF.

The gene calls are TRBV7-6 and TRBJ2-3, with TRBD2 identical over 8 bases. This CDR3 is built from 16 residues. After removal of 1 base from V and 5 bases from J, the junction contained 8 bases not matched to a gene. CDR1 is SGHVS, CDR2 FNYEAQ, per germline. Here the CDR3 reads CASSLVPGGPRDTQYF. CDR3 DNA: TGTGCCAGCAGCTTAGTTCCGGGAGGGCCGAGAGATACGCAGTATTTT.

The V and J genes are TRBV6-6 and TRBJ2-7; 9 bases line up with TRBD1. With V trimmed by 5 bases and J by 3 bases, 20 bases remained unmatched. The CDR3 is made up of 19 amino acids. Looked up from germline, CDR1 is MNHNY and CDR2 is SVGAGI (reference sequence). CDR3 bases: TGTGCCAGCAGTCGCCTCGGGGGACAGGGTACGAGGTTGGGCTACGAGCAGTACTTC. Protein sequence: CASSRLGGQGTRLGYEQYF.

The CDR3 DNA reads TGCGCCATCGGGACAGGGGGCTATTATGGCTACACCTTC. Amino acids: CAIGTGGYYGYTF. The gene calls are TRBV10-1 and TRBJ1-2, with TRBD1 identical over 12 bases. The CDR3 contains 13 residues. Trimming took 10 bases from V and 5 from J; bases not matched to a gene: 5. CDR1 and CDR2 from the germline V gene are WNHNN and SYGVQD (reference sequence).